This T cell receptor (beta chain) is drawn from a study of cytomegalovirus exposure and HLA in healthy donors. Study information: The Caucasian-associated ancestry cluster contained about 80% of the approximately 410 genotyped donors. Study-level results: The productive fraction for most TCR beta V segments was about 90% or about 30% in an earlier analysis. Relative to equally common others, HLA-associated TCR beta chains showed greater clonal expansion in a later analysis.

This clone has only one observation. Its antigen is as yet unknown. CDR1 and CDR2 from the germline V gene are MNHEY and SMNVEV (reference sequence). The CDR3 contains 13 residues. The ends lost 6 bases at V and 5 bases at J; junction bases unmatched: 4. PCR was performed using 60 Vbeta and 13 Jbeta primers. The protocol was immunoSEQ multiplex PCR, while the TCRdb copy is restricted to in-frame clones and leaves out a portion. The sample contains roughly 100,000 clones, 75% of which appear only once. V and J are TRBV27 and TRBJ2-4; 7 nucleotides align to TRBD1. The clonotype originates from a man aged 40-55 years in good health and CMV-seronegative. The sequenced material came from PBMCs. The CDR3 spells CASSRQGQNIQYF. DNA for the CDR3: TGTGCCAGCAGCCGACAGGGCCAAAACATTCAGTACTTC.